This TCR beta chain was obtained from a study of blood T cell repertoires in COVID-19. On the study more broadly: Researchers got acute and convalescent COVID-19 samples from the United States, Italy and Spain.

Assay used: immunoSEQ multiplex PCR; TCRdb lists only in-frame clones, some missing. The table records some 190,000 clones, 75% to 85% of them present only once. The sequence came from a man between 60 and 75 years old with acute or convalescent COVID-19. Sequenced: peripheral blood.

CDR3 amino acids: CASATTGAPNQPQHF. The CDR3 bases are TGTGCTAGTGCCACAACAGGGGCACCCAATCAGCCCCAGCATTTT. V gene TRBV12-5 combines with J gene TRBJ1-5; 7 bases align to TRBD1. V trimming: 7 bases; J trimming: 3 bases; junction bases outside the gene matches: 9. This CDR3 comprises 15 residues. Per the germline V gene, CDR1 is LGHNT and CDR2 is FRNRAP.